These 15 T cell receptor beta chains came from one sample sequenced in a study of Graves' ophthalmopathy and Graves' hyperthyroidism. RNA served as the template for amplifying TCR beta CDR3 regions. The first round was an RT-PCR with HTBI primers, and the second round was a multiplex PCR. TCRdb re-analysed the multiplex PCR reads in MiXCR, keeping a single row per CDR3 protein. This repertoire shows over a million distinct CDR3 sequences, about 38% found once; its top ten account for more than 9.5%. Material: peripheral blood or thyroid tissue (not recorded which). These receptors were collected from an adult man with Graves' hyperthyroidism.

This clonotype was seen repeatedly, ten times or more. The J gene is TRBJ2-7, the V gene TRBV9; D might be TRBD1 or TRBD2, each matching 5 bases. CDR3 size: 14 residues. Trimming stripped 3 bases from V and 6 bases from J, with 16 bases between. The V gene's germline CDR1 is SGDLS and CDR2 YYNGEE. CDR3 protein: CASSERPLGGEQYF. CDR3 nucleotide sequence: TGTGCCAGCAGCGAGAGACCTCTTGGGGGCGAGCAGTACTTC.

This clonotype was observed a few times. V usage is TRBV29-1 and J usage is TRBJ2-7; possible D gene TRBD1, 5 bases. Germline V lookup: CDR1 SQVTM, CDR2 ANQGSEA. V was shortened by 7 bases and J by 2 bases, with 15 bases between the two germline ends. The CDR3 length is 13 residues. As DNA, the CDR3 is TGCAGCGGGGGTCAGGGTCTCACCTACGAGCAGTACTTC. Translating it yields CSGGQGLTYEQYF.

This clonotype has more than one count but fewer than ten. At one end the junction does not follow the germline gene, possibly because of a read error. The chain is built from TRBV4-3 and TRBJ1-6; D perhaps matches TRBD1 (6 bases). The germline CDR1 and CDR2 sequences are LGHNA and YSLEER. The CDR3 contains 15 residues. The CDR3, as DNA: TGCGCCAGCAGCCAAGATGGGACATATAGTTCACCCCTCCACTTT. It translates to CASSQDGTYSSPLHF.

The chain links TRBV2 to TRBJ2-5; D possibly matches TRBD1 or TRBD2 (6 bases each). The CDR3 contains 14 residues. V shed 2 bases and J shed 4 bases, with 11 bases lying between them. Germline values: CDR1 SNHLY, CDR2 FYNNEI. CDR3 protein: CASSERGVGETQYF. For the CDR3, the DNA is TGTGCCAGCAGTGAAAGGGGGGTGGGAGAGACCCAGTACTTC.

This clonotype was picked up many times. The chain is built from TRBV2 and TRBJ1-2, with a possible D match to TRBD1 (6 bases). Germline V gene data show CDR1 as SNHLY and CDR2 as FYNNEI. The V end lost 7 bases, the J end lost 7 bases, and 19 bases lay between the germline ends. The CDR3 runs 14 residues. The CDR3 loop reads CASNPIRGGGGYTF. In nucleotides, the CDR3 is TGTGCCAGCAACCCCATTAGGGGGGGAGGTGGCTACACCTTC.

There are many counts of this clonotype. V usage is TRBV20-1 and J usage is TRBJ2-7; no definite D call. There are 14 residues in the CDR3. Per the germline V gene, CDR1 is DFQATT and CDR2 is SNEGSKA (reference sequence). Trimming pared 3 bases from V and 2 bases from J, leaving 14 bases between. CDR3: CSASRWSATYEQYF. The CDR3 DNA is TGCAGTGCTAGTCGTTGGTCAGCCACCTACGAGCAGTACTTC.

This clonotype was recorded at least ten times. This chain uses TRBV10-3 with TRBJ1-2; TRBD1 is a possible D gene (5 bases). V was trimmed by 6 bases and J by 7 bases, leaving 15 bases between them. Germline V gene sequence: CDR1 ENHRY, CDR2 SYGVKD. This CDR3 is built from 13 residues. The CDR3 DNA reads as TGTGCCATCAGAGTAGGGGAATTATCTGGCTACACCTTC. Its protein is CAIRVGELSGYTF.

This clonotype was detected a few times. This sequence joins TRBV6-5 and TRBJ1-5; D remains ambiguous. Germline CDR1 reads MNHEY; CDR2 reads SVGAGI. Between the trimmed V and J ends, which lost 2 bases and 0 bases, there was a span of 14 bases. The length of the CDR3 is 17 residues. The CDR3 nucleotides read TGTGCCAGCAGTTACAGAAGACCGTCGTCTAGCAATCAGCCCCAGCATTTT. Its translation is CASSYRRPSSSNQPQHF.

V usage is TRBV7-2 and J usage is TRBJ2-7, with D hard to call. CDR1 and CDR2 from the germline V gene are SGHTA and FQGNSA. The CDR3 loop spans 15 amino acids. Deletions cut 3 bases from V and 2 bases from J, with 14 bases between. This CDR3 is CASSLRLDTPYEQYF. Written as DNA, the CDR3 is TGTGCCAGCAGCTTGAGATTAGACACACCCTACGAGCAGTACTTC.

The chain is built from TRBV4-3 and TRBJ1-2; D perhaps matches TRBD1 (5 bases). CDR3 size: 14 residues. Germline-derived CDR1 and CDR2 are LGHNA and YSLEER. Between the trimmed V and J ends, which lost 0 bases and 7 bases, there was a span of 12 bases. The CDR3 protein is CASSQDHYGAGYTF. The DNA for the CDR3 is TGCGCCAGCAGCCAAGATCACTACGGGGCTGGCTACACCTTC.

Comments on this clonotype: Possible read error: a much larger clone is one base away. V is TRBV20-1 and J is TRBJ1-5, with TRBD1 identical over 11 bases. The CDR3 covers 13 residues. V shed 6 bases and J 5 bases; nucleotides not matched to a gene: 3. Germline assignment: CDR1 DFQATT and CDR2 SNEGSKA (reference sequence). CDR3 DNA sequence: TGCAGTGCGAAGGGACAGGGGGATCAGCCCCAGCATTTT. As protein: CSAKGQGDQPQHF.

J is TRBJ2-3 and V is TRBV2; D gene ambiguous. This CDR3 spans 12 amino acids. V was shortened by 3 bases and J by 4 bases, with 5 bases between the two germline ends. Looked up from germline, CDR1 is SNHLY and CDR2 is FYNNEI. The CDR3 protein is CASSDFADTQYF. The DNA of the CDR3 is TGTGCCAGCAGTGATTTCGCAGATACGCAGTATTTT.

Points on this clonotype: Given a much more abundant clone one base away, this may be a read error. This chain joins TRBV10-3 and TRBJ1-2; TRBD1 might be the D (5 bases). This CDR3 contains 14 residues. CDR1 is ENHRY and CDR2 is SYGVKD in the germline V gene. V was clipped by 5 bases and J by 4 bases, with 14 bases between them. CDR3 sequence reads: CAISYQWDVYGYTF. The CDR3 DNA is TGTGCCATCAGTTACCAGTGGGACGTCTATGGCTACACCTTC.

The V and J genes are TRBV11-2 and TRBJ2-3; D ambiguous. In germline, CDR1 is SGHAT, CDR2 FQNNGV. The V end lost 5 bases, the J end lost 4 bases, and 13 bases lay between the germline ends. This CDR3 comprises 14 residues. The CDR3 DNA is TGTGCCAGCAGCCACGCCCTCATCGCAGATACGCAGTATTTT. It specifies CASSHALIADTQYF.

The chain joins TRBV7-9 to TRBJ1-1; 7 bases map to TRBD1. The CDR3 length is 13 residues. CDR1 is SEHNR, CDR2 FQNEAQ, per germline (reference sequence). V lost 5 bases to trimming and J lost 8 bases; unmatched junction nucleotides: 8. The CDR3 sequence: CASSMTPGQEAFF. The CDR3 DNA is TGTGCCAGCAGCATGACGCCGGGACAGGAAGCTTTCTTT.